This T cell receptor (beta chain) was found in a study of early T cells in non-severe SARS-CoV-2 infection. TCRdb re-called the 5' RACE reads with MiXCR, one entry per CDR3 protein. The table shows tens of thousands of distinct CDR3 sequences, with around 4.6% occurring only once. The sample holds many counts of this clonotype. This CDR3 contains 11 residues. V was pared by 10 bases and J by 6 bases, with 12 bases between. Germline V CDR1 and CDR2: ENHRY, SYGVKD. Sequencing used whole blood. The receptor's source is an adult who was a healthcare worker with PCR-confirmed SARS-CoV-2 infection or an uninfected control (not recorded which). J is TRBJ1-1 and V is TRBV10-3; D possibly corresponds to TRBD1 (5 bases). CDR3 DNA sequence: TGTGCCACCGGGATGGGGGCTGAAGCTTTCTTT. It specifies CATGMGAEAFF.